A single sample is the source of the 30 T cell receptor beta chains below, sequenced in a study of shared clonotypes between healthy human individuals. Libraries were prepared by immunoSEQ multiplex PCR; TCRdb keeps only in-frame clonotypes and omits some of them. The table records some 690,000 clones, about nine tenths of them present only once. Sample: memory CD8+ T cells from PBMCs. Subset of the sample: CD45RO+ cells pooled with CCR7-negative TemRA cells. Receptors originate from a man aged 18 to 30 in good health. Some clones in this sample may be carry-over from other donors' samples.

As DNA, the CDR3 is TGTGCTAGTGGTTTGCTCACTAGCGGGAGCTCCTACAATGAGCAGTTCTTC. This translates into CASGLLTSGSSYNEQFF. This chain joins TRBV12-5 and TRBJ2-1; 11 positions agree with TRBD2. The junction had 3 bases not matched to a gene; V was cut back by 2 bases and J by 0 bases. This CDR3 is built from 17 residues. Germline V gene lookup returns CDR1 LGHNT and CDR2 FRNRAP.

The V and J genes are TRBV10-1 and TRBJ1-1; a weak D match, TRBD1 (5 bases). Looked up from germline, CDR1 is WNHNN and CDR2 is SYGVQD (reference sequence). The ends were cut back, 1 base at V and 1 base at J, with 13 bases in the middle. The CDR3 totals 16 residues. CDR3 in amino acids: CASSEFSEGKNTEAFF. The CDR3, as DNA: TGCGCCAGCAGTGAGTTTAGCGAGGGGAAGAACACTGAAGCTTTCTTT.

The chain has TRBV4-1 and TRBJ2-7; D is unclear. Trimming removed 4 bases at V and 4 bases at J, with 14 bases between. In germline, CDR1 is MGHRA, CDR2 YSYEKL. This CDR3 is built from 14 residues. CDR3: CASSLTPTPYEQYF. For the CDR3, the DNA is TGCGCCAGCAGCCTAACACCCACTCCGTACGAGCAGTACTTC.

Concerning this clone itself: Other nucleotide sequences from this sample produce the same CDR3. This chain connects TRBV9 to TRBJ2-7; D is perhaps TRBD2 (6 bases). V lost 0 bases and J lost 4, with 11 bases in between. The CDR3 length is 14 residues. Germline lookup yields CDR1 SGDLS and CDR2 YYNGEE. CDR3 in amino acids: CASSVEGTPYEQYF. The CDR3, as DNA: TGTGCCAGCAGCGTAGAAGGGACTCCTTACGAGCAGTACTTC. Complete variable domain (other parts from reference TRBV9 and TRBJ2-7): DSGVTQTPKHLITATGQRVTLRCSPRSGDLSVYWYQQSLDQGLQFLIQYYNGEERAKGNILERFSAQQFPDLHSELNLSSLELGDSALYFCASSVEGTPYEQYFGPGTRLTVT.

DNA of the CDR3: TGTGCCAGCAGTTGGGACAACCTGAACACTGAAGCTTTCTTT. It is translated as CASSWDNLNTEAFF. The chain is built from TRBV28 and TRBJ1-1; a weak D match, TRBD1 (6 bases). Trimming cost V 4 bases and J 0 bases, with 9 bases left between them. The V gene's germline CDR1 is MDHEN and CDR2 SYDVKM. This CDR3 is built from 14 residues.

This chain connects TRBV4-2 to TRBJ2-7; 11 positions match TRBD1. Germline V gene data show CDR1 as LGHNA and CDR2 as YNFKEQ. Trimming cost V 4 bases and J 2 bases; bases outside gene matches: 7. The CDR3 is made up of 16 amino acids. CDR3 protein: CASSPYLDRGPYEQYF. The CDR3 DNA sequence: TGTGCCAGCAGCCCCTACCTGGACAGGGGGCCCTACGAGCAGTACTTC.

The chain recombines TRBV4-1 with TRBJ1-3, with a tentative D call TRBD1 (5 bases). Germline V gives CDR1 MGHRA, CDR2 YSYEKL. The CDR3 spans 14 residues. Trimming took off 4 bases at V and 4 bases at J, with 11 bases between the two ends. For the CDR3, the DNA is TGCGCCAGCAGCCCGATAGGGGTCGGAAACACCATATATTTT. It is translated as CASSPIGVGNTIYF.

This sequence joins TRBV21-1 and TRBJ1-5; the listed D gene, TRBD1, was not tested against the DNA. TRBV21-1 is given as a pseudogene. The CDR3 is made up of 14 amino acids. CDR3 region: CASSTPTGKQPQHF. The CDR3 DNA follows: TGTGCCAGCAGCACACCGACAGGGAAGCAGCCCCAGCATTTT.

The rearrangement joins TRBV11-3 to TRBJ2-2, with unresolved D. Per germline, CDR1 SGHNT and CDR2 YENEEA. The CDR3 runs 13 residues. V was pared by 3 bases and J by 4 bases, with 6 bases between. Here the CDR3 reads CASSFRSTGELFF. CDR3 in DNA: TGTGCCAGCAGCTTTAGGAGCACCGGGGAGCTGTTTTTT. The variable domain in full, completed from reference TRBV11-3 and TRBJ2-2, reads EAGVVQSPRYKIIEKKQPVAFWCNPISGHNTLYWYLQNLGQGPELLIRYENEEAVDDSQLPKDRFSAERLKGVDSTLKIQPAELGDSAVYLCASSFRSTGELFFGEGSRLTVL.

The chain uses TRBV28 and TRBJ1-1; D gene ambiguous. With 5 bases removed from V and 4 bases from J, the gap between germline ends came to 14 bases. The CDR3 extends over 14 amino acids. CDR1 and CDR2 from the germline V gene are MDHEN and SYDVKM. The CDR3 spells CASSPIRGGTEAFF. CDR3 coding DNA: TGTGCCAGCAGTCCCATCCGGGGAGGCACTGAAGCTTTCTTT.

V is TRBV9 and J is TRBJ2-5, with D tentatively TRBD1 or TRBD2 (6 bases each). The CDR3 runs 15 residues. Trimming stripped 2 bases from V and 2 bases from J, with 13 bases between. Germline V gene data show CDR1 as SGDLS and CDR2 as YYNGEE. The CDR3 here is CASSVGGGGQETQYF. The CDR3 DNA sequence: TGTGCCAGCAGCGTCGGCGGAGGGGGGCAAGAGACCCAGTACTTC.

The V gene is TRBV5-6, the J gene TRBJ2-6; D call uncertain. The length of the CDR3 is 14 residues. Trimming shortened V by 2 bases and J by 3 bases, and 6 bases separated the two germline ends. In germline, CDR1 is SGHDT, CDR2 YYEEEE. Here the CDR3 reads CASSFNGGANVLTF. In nucleotides, the CDR3 is TGTGCCAGCAGCTTTAATGGTGGGGCCAACGTCCTGACTTTC.

The chain joins TRBV10-2 to TRBJ2-7, with no clear D. Trimming removed 2 bases at V and 3 bases at J, with 5 bases between. Per the germline V gene, CDR1 is WSHSY and CDR2 is SAAADI. The CDR3 sequence is 12 residues long. Written as DNA, the CDR3 is TGCGCCAGCAGTGAGCTGGACTACGAGCAGTACTTC. Translated, it gives CASSELDYEQYF.

The V gene is TRBV2, the J gene TRBJ1-1, with D hard to call. CDR3 size: 15 residues. The germline CDR1 and CDR2 sequences are SNHLY and FYNNEI. Trimming pared 3 bases from V and 1 base from J, leaving 12 bases between. CDR3 sequence reads: CASSDPRTANTEAFF. CDR3 DNA: TGTGCCAGCAGTGACCCACGGACCGCGAACACTGAAGCTTTCTTT.

This chain uses TRBV5-8 with TRBJ2-5; D is perhaps TRBD2 (6 bases). The V gene's germline CDR1 is SGHTS and CDR2 YDEGEE. The CDR3 has 15 amino acids. V gave up 6 bases and J gave up 4 bases, with 19 bases separating them. The CDR3 nucleotides are TGTGCCAGCACGGGCGGGATAAGTCCAGGAGAGACCCAGTACTTC. It specifies CASTGGISPGETQYF.

This chain links TRBV27 with TRBJ2-1; 8 nucleotides agree with TRBD2. This CDR3 spans 15 amino acids. J lost 10 bases, V lost 3 bases, and 11 bases had no gene match. Germline loops: CDR1 MNHEY, CDR2 SMNVEV (reference sequence). The CDR3 nucleotides are TGTGCCAGCAGTTTTACCCAATCGAGCGGGAGAGAGCAGTTCTTC. It is translated as CASSFTQSSGREQFF.

This sequence joins TRBV27 and TRBJ2-1; D may be TRBD1 or TRBD2 (5 bases each). This CDR3 is built from 17 residues. Looked up from germline, CDR1 is MNHEY and CDR2 is SMNVEV (reference sequence). V lost 3 bases and J lost 0, with 15 bases in between. The CDR3 loop is CASSFYSRGSSYNEQFF. The CDR3 DNA reads TGTGCCAGCAGTTTCTATTCGAGGGGTTCCTCCTACAATGAGCAGTTCTTC.

The count of this clone is one. The chain employs TRBV6-5 and TRBJ2-7; D may be TRBD1 or TRBD2 (5 bases each). Germline V gene lookup returns CDR1 MNHEY and CDR2 SVGAGI. V was pared by 2 bases and J by 0 bases, with 8 bases between. The CDR3 runs 14 residues. The CDR3 sequence: CASSYGTDSYEQYF. The CDR3 DNA is TGTGCCAGCAGTTACGGGACGGACTCCTACGAGCAGTACTTC.

J is TRBJ2-7 and V is TRBV7-3; 7 bases map to TRBD1. V lost 0 bases and J lost 5; bases outside the gene matches: 7. In germline, CDR1 is SGHTA, CDR2 FQGTGA. The CDR3 is made up of 15 amino acids. The CDR3 nucleotides read TGTGCCAGCAGCTTAACCCGGACAGGTTTAAACGAGCAGTACTTC. As protein: CASSLTRTGLNEQYF.

CDR3 bases: TGTGCCAGCAGTACCCTGGGACCTCCAAAGGAGCAGTACTTC. Residues: CASSTLGPPKEQYF. The genes are TRBV27 and TRBJ2-7; either TRBD1 or TRBD2 may supply D (5 bases each). The CDR3 contains 14 residues. CDR1 MNHEY and CDR2 SMNVEV come from the germline V gene (reference sequence). Trimming removed 5 bases at V and 7 bases at J, with 18 bases between.

This clone occurred once. V gene TRBV7-9 combines with J gene TRBJ2-1; 10 bases align to TRBD2. Germline assignment: CDR1 SEHNR and CDR2 FQNEAQ (reference sequence). With V trimmed by 4 bases and J by 3 bases, 6 bases remained unmatched. The CDR3 is 16 amino acids. The CDR3 nucleotides are TGTGCCAGCAGCTCCGCCCAGCGGGAGGGCTACAATGAGCAGTTCTTC. Its protein product is CASSSAQREGYNEQFF.

This chain uses TRBV19 with TRBJ1-3, with 8 bases matching TRBD1. The V segment lost 4 bases and the J segment 0 bases; nucleotides outside the gene matches: 2. CDR1 is LNHDA, CDR2 SQIVND, per germline (reference sequence). This CDR3 is 15 amino acids long. The CDR3 DNA sequence: TGTGCCAGTAGTACCACAGGGGGCTCTGGAAACACCATATATTTT. Protein sequence: CASSTTGGSGNTIYF.

V is TRBV27 and J is TRBJ2-5; D is unclear. Germline V gene data show CDR1 as MNHEY and CDR2 as SMNVEV (reference sequence). The CDR3 contains 13 residues. V lost 5 bases, J lost 4 bases, and 11 bases lay in between. CDR3 amino acids: CASSPTPPETQYF. The CDR3, as DNA: TGTGCCAGCAGTCCGACACCGCCAGAGACCCAGTACTTC.

The CDR3 bases are TGTGCCAGCAGCTCCCGACAGGGTCGTAGAGAAGAGACCCAGTACTTC. Its translation is CASSSRQGRREETQYF. V and J are TRBV7-9 and TRBJ2-5, with 7 nucleotides matching TRBD1. Trimming at V came to 4 bases and at J to 3 bases, leaving 11 bases not matched to a gene. Germline V gene lookup returns CDR1 SEHNR and CDR2 FQNEAQ (reference sequence). This CDR3 has 16 amino acids.

V and J are TRBV7-9 and TRBJ2-5; D might be TRBD1 (5 bases). Germline values: CDR1 SEHNR, CDR2 FQNEAQ (reference sequence). CDR3 length: 19 amino acids. V was clipped by 4 bases and J by 5 bases, with 29 bases between them. The CDR3 here is CASSSDKPSFGAPWETQYF. The CDR3 region has the DNA TGTGCCAGCAGCTCAGACAAGCCTTCTTTTGGGGCTCCGTGGGAGACCCAGTACTTC.

This clone was detected ten times or more. The V call is TRBV9, the J call TRBJ2-2, with a weak D call TRBD1 (6 bases). Per the germline V gene, CDR1 is SGDLS and CDR2 is YYNGEE. The V and J ends lost 1 base and 7 bases respectively, with 11 bases between them. This CDR3 spans 14 amino acids. CDR3 nucleotide sequence: TGTGCCAGCAGCGTATCAGGGGCGGGCGGGGAGCTGTTTTTT. This translates into CASSVSGAGGELFF.

The chain combines TRBV2 with TRBJ2-1; tentative D call: TRBD2 (6 bases). The CDR3 is 14 amino acids. Germline-derived CDR1 and CDR2 are SNHLY and FYNNEI. Trimming stripped 7 bases from V and 1 base from J, with 11 bases between. Here the CDR3 DNA reads TGTGCCAGCACCCCGGAGGGTTCCTACAATGAGCAGTTCTTC. This encodes CASTPEGSYNEQFF. The whole variable domain, remainder taken from reference TRBV2 and TRBJ2-1, is EPEVTQTPSHQVTQMGQEVILRCVPISNHLYFYWYRQILGQKVEFLVSFYNNEISEKSEIFDDQFSVERPDGSNFTLKIRSTKLEDSAMYFCASTPEGSYNEQFFGPGTRLTVL.

This clone appeared many times. J is TRBJ2-5 and V is TRBV28; weak D call: TRBD2 (7 bases). CDR3 size: 15 residues. Germline lookup yields CDR1 MDHEN and CDR2 SYDVKM. Trimming stripped 3 bases from V and 4 bases from J, with 15 bases between. The DNA of the CDR3 is TGTGCCAGCAGTTTGAGGGGGGGTTTGTCAGAGACCCAGTACTTC. This codes for CASSLRGGLSETQYF.

The chain has TRBV10-3 and TRBJ2-2, with D hard to call. V lost 8 bases and J lost 4, with 11 bases in between. The V gene's germline CDR1 is ENHRY and CDR2 SYGVKD. This CDR3 is 13 amino acids long. The CDR3: CAIQDPGTGELFF. CDR3 DNA: TGTGCCATCCAGGACCCTGGCACCGGGGAGCTGTTTTTT.

The rearrangement links TRBV29-1 to TRBJ2-1; D possibly corresponds to TRBD2 (5 bases). Germline values: CDR1 SQVTM, CDR2 ANQGSEA. The CDR3 covers 17 residues. The V gene lost 4 bases and the J gene lost 0 bases, with 19 bases spanning the gap. The CDR3 spells CSVAPPQAVSSYNEQFF. The CDR3 DNA reads as TGCAGCGTTGCCCCACCTCAAGCGGTGAGCTCCTACAATGAGCAGTTCTTC.